This TCR beta chain was identified during a study of cytomegalovirus exposure and HLA in healthy donors. The overall study: The roughly 130 validation repertoires used the same platform as the roughly 720 first-cohort repertoires (as reported by a later analysis). Study-level findings and limits: Specificity for CMV antigens was confirmed in vitro for three of the CMV-associated chains. The study designated about 180 TCR beta chains cytomegalovirus-associated.

The CDR3 loop spans 15 amino acids. In germline, CDR1 is MDHEN, CDR2 SYDVKM. The V and J ends lost 6 bases and 5 bases respectively, with 17 bases between them. A single count supports this clone. Its antigen is unidentified. The table came from immunoSEQ multiplex PCR; TCRdb's copy has only in-frame clones and leaves some out. Of 200,000 to 300,000 clones listed, roughly 90% are singletons. V and J are TRBV28 and TRBJ1-5; no clear D. Sequences were obtained from PBMCs. The receptor's source is a man aged 18 to 30 in good health and CMV-seropositive. CDR3 bases: TGTGCCAGCAGCCTCCGTCGGGCGGCCCATCAGCCCCAGCATTTT. Translated, it gives CASSLRRAAHQPQHF.